This T cell receptor (beta chain) was observed in a study of vaccination effects on CD4 cells after COVID-19. Background on the study: After about 2 million PBMC were placed in each well, they were cultured with about 10 IU/ml IL-2 and about 10 ug/ml peptides.

Data came from immunoSEQ multiplex PCR; TCRdb stores just in-frame clones and leaves some out. The sample includes approximately 74,000 clones, 73% of them seen just once. Details on this clone: What it recognizes is unknown.

Once cultured for 10 days, the cells underwent separation to obtain CD4+ T cells. All study participants received two doses of BNT162b2 or mRNA-1273 vaccine. Nobody among the vaccine recipients had prior SARS-CoV-2 infection (nucleocapsid antibodies were negative). Days 3 and 7 saw half the medium replaced with IL-2 medium. Sample: CD4+ T cells from PBMCs cultured without peptide, taken after COVID-19 vaccination. The TCR was taken from a human donor who received a COVID-19 vaccine.

CDR3 amino acids: CASSQEGRVGYGYTF. The CDR3 nucleotides are TGTGCCAGCAGCCAAGAGGGCAGGGTAGGCTATGGCTACACCTTC. This sequence joins TRBV3-1 (or the pseudogene TRBV3-2) and TRBJ1-2, with D perhaps matching TRBD1 (5 bases). The V and J ends lost 0 bases and 4 bases respectively, with 12 bases between them. The CDR3 runs 15 residues. The V gene's germline CDR1 is LGHDT and CDR2 YNNKEL (reference sequence).